This TCR beta chain was recovered during a study of T cells expressing NK-cell markers. Findings and caveats of the study: Evidence did not settle whether expanded NKG2C+ T cell clones targeted HCMV.

There are 13 residues in the CDR3. CDR1 is LNHNV, CDR2 YYDKDF, per germline (reference sequence). UMIs accompanied the 5'RACE template switching by which TCR beta cDNA was made. TCRdb reprocessed the 5' RACE reads, with one entry per CDR3 protein and no DNA. The table for this sample gives a few hundred thousand distinct CDR3 sequences. To note about this clonotype: Its cognate antigen is unknown.

The chain combines TRBV15 with TRBJ1-2; TCRdb's D call of TRBD1 is untestable without DNA. Sequencing was performed on blood T cells: a sorted CD56 or NKG2C T cell subset, CD4+ or CD8+ T cells, or bulk PBMC T cells (not recorded which). This TCR derives from a man aged 18-75 years in good health. The CDR3 region is CATSRVGGNGYTF.